Listed below are T cell receptor beta chains from one sample, sequenced in a study of CD8 T cells in ankylosing spondylitis. TCRdb called the 5' RACE reads again in MiXCR, with one record for every CDR3 protein. The repertoire holds more than 300,000 distinct CDR3 sequences, with approximately 8.2% as singletons. What was sequenced was blood, either unsorted or a sorted T cell fraction (not recorded which). These TCRs come from a male donor with ankylosing spondylitis. Each CDR3 is given with its conserved first and last residue. D genes are given only for firm matches. A row's size may be missing; if present it is once, few, many or a size class.

clone_size,d_call,v_call,j_call,cdr3_aa,cdr3_nt
few,-,TRBV4-1,TRBJ2-6,CASSQGGGQGSGANVLTF,TGCGCCAGCAGCCAAGGCGGGGGCCAAGGCTCTGGGGCCAACGTCCTGACTTTC
many,-,TRBV4-1,TRBJ2-1,CASSQDWRGREQFF,TGCGCCAGCAGCCAAGATTGGAGAGGACGTGAGCAGTTCTTC
-,-,TRBV19,TRBJ1-1,CVVGYTEAFF,TGTGTGGTGGGCTACACTGAAGCTTTCTTT
many,TRBD1,TRBV6-1,TRBJ2-1,CASSQPGQGYNEQFF,TGTGCCAGCAGTCAACCGGGACAGGGCTACAATGAGCAGTTCTTC
many,-,TRBV7-9,TRBJ1-2,CASSPGLSYGYTF,TGTGCCAGCAGCCCGGGACTTTCCTATGGCTACACCTTC
many,TRBD1,TRBV4-1,TRBJ1-6,CASSPYRDSNSPLHF,TGCGCCAGCAGCCCGTACCGGGACAGTAATTCACCCCTCCACTTT
-,-,TRBV29-1,TRBJ1-1,CSGGREAFF,TGCAGCGGGGGACGGGAAGCTTTCTTT
many,-,TRBV6-5,TRBJ2-1,CASSFSRLVQYNEQFF,TGTGCCAGCAGTTTCTCCAGACTAGTCCAATACAATGAGCAGTTCTTC
-,-,TRBV2,TRBJ2-3,CASSRLETPEVADTQYF,TGTGCCAGCAGTCGGTTGGAGACTCCGGAGGTCGCAGATACGCAGTATTTT
few,-,TRBV3-1,TRBJ1-5,CASSAGQGSRAQHF,TGTGCCAGCAGCGCAGGGCAGGGCTCGCGGGCCCAGCATTTT
few,TRBD2,TRBV12-3/TRBV12-4,TRBJ2-3,CASTNRLAGEEDTQYF,TGTGCCAGCACAAACAGACTAGCGGGAGAAGAAGATACGCAGTATTTT
many,-,TRBV27,TRBJ2-6,CASSSDLGANVLTF,TGTGCCAGCAGTTCCGACTTGGGGGCCAACGTCCTGACTTTC
few,TRBD1,TRBV12-3/TRBV12-4,TRBJ2-2,CASTQTGGNTGELFF,TGTGCCAGCACCCAGACAGGGGGCAACACCGGGGAGCTGTTTTTT
many,-,TRBV6-5,TRBJ2-5,CASSYGPGKQETQYF,TGTGCCAGCAGTTACGGGCCAGGGAAACAAGAGACCCAGTACTTC
few,TRBD1,TRBV5-1,TRBJ2-7,CASIAGTGGEQYF,TGCGCCAGCATCGCAGGGACAGGGGGCGAGCAGTACTTC
-,TRBD2,TRBV4-2,TRBJ2-7,CASSPGKREVEQYF,TGTGCCAGCAGCCCGGGTAAGCGGGAGGTCGAGCAGTACTTC
few,-,TRBV2,TRBJ2-3,CASSLPLGMDTQYF,TGTGCCAGCAGTTTGCCCCTGGGAATGGATACGCAGTATTTT
many,-,TRBV6-1,TRBJ1-1,CASTSRPNTEAFF,TGTGCCAGCACCTCTCGGCCCAACACTGAAGCTTTCTTT
few,TRBD2,TRBV24-1,TRBJ2-1,CATSDPRAGGTYNEQFF,TGTGCCACCAGTGATCCGCGCGCGGGAGGGACCTACAATGAGCAGTTCTTC
-,-,TRBV7-2,TRBJ1-5,CASSLAPMVGNQPQHF,TGTGCCAGCAGCTTAGCCCCGATGGTAGGAAATCAGCCCCAGCATTTT
many,-,TRBV6-5,TRBJ1-2,CASSYSGGVHGYTF,TGTGCCAGCAGTTACTCGGGGGGGGTCCATGGCTACACCTTC
many,TRBD1,TRBV5-1,TRBJ2-4,CASSRTGTGGDIQYF,TGCGCCAGCAGCCGCACGGGGACAGGGGGAGACATTCAGTACTTC
many,-,TRBV2,TRBJ2-2,CASSPQGYTGELFF,TGTGCCAGCAGTCCCCAGGGATACACCGGGGAGCTGTTTTTT
few,TRBD1,TRBV2,TRBJ2-7,CASSADRGSYEQYF,TGTGCCAGCAGTGCTGACAGGGGGTCCTACGAGCAGTACTTC
few,TRBD2,TRBV5-1,TRBJ2-3,CASSSTSGSQDTQYF,TGCGCCAGCAGCTCGACTAGCGGGAGTCAAGATACGCAGTATTTT
few,-,TRBV7-2,TRBJ2-5,CASSSDRSQETQYF,TGTGCCAGCAGCTCGGACAGAAGCCAAGAGACCCAGTACTTC
few,TRBD2,TRBV7-2,TRBJ2-3,CASSSTSGRPTDTQYF,TGTGCCAGCAGCTCGACTAGCGGGAGACCCACAGATACGCAGTATTTT
many,TRBD1,TRBV6-5,TRBJ2-7,CASSYSDRVNEQYF,TGTGCCAGCAGTTACTCGGACAGGGTAAACGAGCAGTACTTC
many,TRBD2,TRBV12-3/TRBV12-4,TRBJ2-7,CASSRLAGSYEQYF,TGTGCCAGCAGTAGACTAGCGGGCTCCTACGAGCAGTACTTC
-,-,TRBV10-3,TRBJ2-7,CASNSRANAYEQYF,TGTGCTTCCAACTCCCGGGCCAATGCCTACGAGCAGTACTTC
few,TRBD2,TRBV4-3,TRBJ2-2,CASSRRNLAVPTGELFF,TGCGCCAGCAGCCGACGGAACCTAGCGGTCCCAACCGGGGAGCTGTTTTTT
many,-,TRBV24-1,TRBJ1-2,CATSEPDRNYGYTF,TGTGCCACCAGTGAACCCGACAGGAACTATGGCTACACCTTC
-,TRBD2,TRBV29-1,TRBJ2-7,CSVETGIAGVYEQYF,TGCAGCGTTGAGACGGGAATAGCGGGAGTGTACGAGCAGTACTTC
few,-,TRBV29-1,TRBJ2-3,CSVEAQGDTQYF,TGCAGCGTTGAAGCTCAGGGGGATACGCAGTATTTT
-,-,TRBV6-5,TRBJ1-4,CASSYLGASNEKLFF,TGTGCCAGCAGTTATTTGGGGGCTTCTAATGAAAAACTGTTTTTT
many,-,TRBV20-1,TRBJ2-1,CSAKGPLEQFF,TGCAGTGCCAAGGGGCCTCTTGAGCAGTTCTTC
many,TRBD2,TRBV6-2/TRBV6-3,TRBJ2-1,CASSYSRSSGSVWEQFF,TGTGCCAGCAGTTACTCGCGTTCTAGCGGGAGCGTTTGGGAGCAGTTCTTC
few,TRBD2,TRBV5-1,TRBJ2-1,CASGIAGDLVEQFF,TGCGCCAGCGGAATAGCGGGAGATCTGGTTGAGCAGTTCTTC
few,-,TRBV27,TRBJ2-5,CASRGKGLVFGETQYF,TGTGCCAGCCGGGGAAAGGGGTTAGTCTTTGGAGAGACCCAGTACTTC
many,TRBD2,TRBV27,TRBJ2-2,CASSLPRGGRTGELFF,TGTGCCAGCAGTTTACCACGAGGCGGGAGAACCGGGGAGCTGTTTTTT
-,-,TRBV28,TRBJ1-2,CASSLRGQIYGYTF,TGTGCCAGCAGTTTACGGGGGCAAATCTATGGCTACACCTTC
-,TRBD2,TRBV5-1,TRBJ2-7,CASSLEAGRAFEQYF,TGCGCCAGCAGCTTGGAGGCCGGGAGGGCCTTCGAGCAGTACTTC
-,TRBD2,TRBV7-2,TRBJ2-7,CASRLRTSGYEQYF,TGTGCCAGCAGACTTAGGACTAGCGGCTACGAGCAGTACTTC
many,-,TRBV10-3,TRBJ2-3,CATYGSTSSTDTQYF,TGTGCCACGTACGGGAGTACGTCTAGCACAGATACGCAGTATTTT
many,TRBD2,TRBV12-3/TRBV12-4,TRBJ2-7,CASSAGLASYEQYF,TGTGCCAGCAGTGCGGGACTAGCATCTTACGAGCAGTACTTC
-,-,TRBV20-1,TRBJ1-3,CSAQYGTLPTIYF,TGCAGTGCTCAGTACGGGACCTTGCCCACCATATATTTT
few,-,TRBV20-1,TRBJ2-1,CSARVVDEQFF,TGCAGTGCTAGAGTCGTGGATGAGCAGTTCTTC
many,-,TRBV3-1,TRBJ2-1,CASSSTSRNNNEQFF,TGTGCCAGCAGCTCTACTAGCAGGAATAACAATGAGCAGTTCTTC
-,-,TRBV29-1,TRBJ1-3,CSVWVGPGNTIYF,TGCAGCGTGTGGGTCGGTCCTGGAAACACCATATATTTT
-,-,TRBV11-1,TRBJ1-4,CASSPPGRTPSTNEKLFF,TGTGCCAGCAGCCCTCCGGGACGGACACCCTCAACTAATGAAAAACTGTTTTTT